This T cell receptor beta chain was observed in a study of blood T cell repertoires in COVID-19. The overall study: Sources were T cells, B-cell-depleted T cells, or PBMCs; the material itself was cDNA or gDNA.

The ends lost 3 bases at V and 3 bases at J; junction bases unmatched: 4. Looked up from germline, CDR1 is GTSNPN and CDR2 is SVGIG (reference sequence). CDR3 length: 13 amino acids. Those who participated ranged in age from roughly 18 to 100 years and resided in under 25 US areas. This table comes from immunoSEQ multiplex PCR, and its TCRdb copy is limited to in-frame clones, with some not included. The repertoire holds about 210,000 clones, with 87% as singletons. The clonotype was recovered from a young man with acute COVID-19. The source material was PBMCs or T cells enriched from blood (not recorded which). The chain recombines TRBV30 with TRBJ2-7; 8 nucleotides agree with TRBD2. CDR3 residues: CAWSYGGVYEQYF. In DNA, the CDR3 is TGTGCCTGGAGCTACGGGGGGGTCTACGAGCAGTACTTC.